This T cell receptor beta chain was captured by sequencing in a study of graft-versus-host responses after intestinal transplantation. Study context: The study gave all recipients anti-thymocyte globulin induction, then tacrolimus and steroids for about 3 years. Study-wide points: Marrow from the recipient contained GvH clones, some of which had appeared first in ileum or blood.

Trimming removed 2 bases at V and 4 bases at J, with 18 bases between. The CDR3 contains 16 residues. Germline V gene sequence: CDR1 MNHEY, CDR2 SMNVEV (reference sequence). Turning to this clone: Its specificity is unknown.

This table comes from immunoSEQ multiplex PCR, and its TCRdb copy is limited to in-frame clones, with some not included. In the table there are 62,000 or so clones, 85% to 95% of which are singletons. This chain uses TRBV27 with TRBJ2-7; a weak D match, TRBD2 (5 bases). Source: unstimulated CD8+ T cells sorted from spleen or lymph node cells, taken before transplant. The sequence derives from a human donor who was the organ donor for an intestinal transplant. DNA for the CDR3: TGTGCCAGCAGTTTAAAGTTCCGGGAAAGGTCTTACGAGCAGTACTTC. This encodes CASSLKFRERSYEQYF.